This T cell receptor (beta chain) derives from a study of CXCR3-negative and CXCR3-positive naive CD8 T cells. The authors gated naive CD8+ T cells as CD45RO-CCR7+CD27+CD95-. Each TRB cDNA library was prepared by 5' RACE (with UMI labels). Each CDR3 protein gets one entry in TCRdb, which reprocessed the 5' RACE reads and gives no DNA. Its table records 45,000 to 60,000 distinct CDR3 sequences. The CDR3 loop spans 14 amino acids. Broader study findings: Similar levels of surface CD5 were seen between naive subsets; TCR strength was inferred from TRB CDR3 properties. CXCR3 levels fell partly with cryopreservation; most assays relied on fresh PBMCs. Naive CXCR3-positive and CXCR3-negative cells shared similar TRBV-TRBJ usage, unlike memory cells.

To note about this clonotype: Its antigen remains unknown.

The TCR sequence derives from a human donor in good health. Some clones in this sample may be carry-over from other donors' samples. Specimen: naive CXCR3- CD8+ T cells from blood. Subset defined: CD45RO-CCR7+CD27+CD95- naive CD8+ T cells lacking CXCR3 (TNR3-). The V call is TRBV12-3 or TRBV12-4, the J call TRBJ2-7; TCRdb names TRBD1, which stays unverified in the absence of DNA. CDR3 sequence: CASSPTGTAYEQYF.